One T cell receptor (beta chain) is described in this entry. Its antigen is unidentified. This sample stems from a study of T cells in Graves' hyperthyroidism and ophthalmopathy. On the study more broadly: Prior to any treatment, at the point of initial diagnosis, peripheral blood was collected.

The CDR3 contains 14 residues. Germline assignment: CDR1 DFQATT and CDR2 SNEGSKA (reference sequence). The ends were cut back, 5 bases at V and 5 bases at J, with 18 bases in the middle. Study-level points and caveats: Within blood appeared most thyroid clonotypes that had expanded above 0.001.

Template material for amplifying TCR beta CDR3 regions consisted of RNA transcripts. Carried out on the TCR CDR3, a first-round RT-PCR used the HTBI primer set. One entry per CDR3 protein results from TCRdb running MiXCR on the multiplex PCR reads. The sample records around 620,000 distinct CDR3 sequences, 15% to 20% being singletons. Input material: blood. The source of this sequence is a woman aged 30 to 39 with Graves' hyperthyroidism. The V call is TRBV20-1, the J call TRBJ2-5, with D possibly being TRBD2 (7 bases). The CDR3 DNA is TGCAGTGCTCCCGCTGGGGGGGCAGGTGAGACCCAGTACTTC. Translating it yields CSAPAGGAGETQYF.